Shown below are 8 T cell receptor beta chains from a single sample sequenced in a study of identifying expanded T cells in peripheral blood. Profiled with immunoSEQ multiplex PCR; TCRdb holds only in-frame clones, not every one. The data contain about 52,000 clones, approximately 79% of them singletons. The source material was blood. The receptor source for this set is a person aged 18 to 70 in good health.

The chain is built from TRBV14 and TRBJ2-3; 10 bases match TRBD2. Germline CDR1 reads SGHDN; CDR2 reads FVKESK. The trim removed 7 bases at V and 4 bases at J, leaving 8 bases unmatched. The CDR3 covers 15 residues. The CDR3 nucleotides read TGTGCCAGCAACCCACTAGCGGGAAGGTCAGATACGCAGTATTTT. Protein sequence: CASNPLAGRSDTQYF.

V and J are TRBV14 and TRBJ1-2; 9 nucleotides align to TRBD1. This CDR3 region has 14 residues. Germline trimming cut 2 bases from V and 8 bases from J; bases unmatched to any gene: 6. Germline CDR1 SGHDN, CDR2 FVKESK. CDR3 in amino acids: CASSQTGGIRGYTF. In nucleotides, the CDR3 is TGTGCCAGCAGCCAAACAGGGGGCATTCGCGGCTACACCTTC.

This sequence joins TRBV18 and TRBJ2-7; D remains ambiguous. Germline lookup yields CDR1 KGHSH and CDR2 LQKENI. The CDR3 has 12 amino acids. V dropped 2 bases and J dropped 1 base, with 3 bases sitting between them. The CDR3 region has the DNA TGTGCCAGCTCACCAGGATCCTACGAGCAGTACGTC. Translating gives CASSPGSYEQYV.

V usage is TRBV4-1 and J usage is TRBJ2-5; D ambiguous. The assigned J gene may be wrong: the sequence end matches TRBJ2-7 better. CDR1 and CDR2 from the germline V gene are MGHRA and YSYEKL. The CDR3 length is 14 residues. CDR3 region: CASSQDGQVYEQYF. The CDR3 DNA follows: TGCGCCAGCAGCCAAGATGGGCAGGTGTACGAGCAGTACTTC.

The sample holds many counts of this clone. The CDR3 DNA reads as TGTGCCAGCAGCTTAAATCCAGGGGCCGGGGAGCTGTTTTTT. This gives the protein CASSLNPGAGELFF. This sequence joins TRBV11-2 and TRBJ2-2, with a possible D match to TRBD1 (6 bases). Germline CDR1 SGHAT, CDR2 FQNNGV. Trimming took off 2 bases at V and 6 bases at J, with 10 bases between the two ends. The CDR3 has 14 amino acids.

This clone has just one count. The chain uses TRBV6-5 and TRBJ2-5; TRBD2 aligns across 14 bases. The V and J ends lost 5 bases and 5 bases, in that order; junction bases with no gene match: 4. Germline values: CDR1 MNHEY, CDR2 SVGAGI. The CDR3 runs 15 residues. The CDR3 region has the DNA TGTGCCAGCAGTAGGACTAGCGGGAGGTTGGAGACCCAGTACTTC. Translating gives CASSRTSGRLETQYF.

The chain uses TRBV19 and TRBJ2-5, with 8 positions matching TRBD1. The CDR3 covers 16 residues. With 3 bases clipped from V and 5 bases from J, the junction kept 11 bases outside the gene matches. Germline V gene lookup returns CDR1 LNHDA and CDR2 SQIVND (reference sequence). In DNA, the CDR3 is TGTGCCAGTAGTATTGGACAGGGTCTATTGAGGGAGACCCAGTACTTC. Protein product: CASSIGQGLLRETQYF.

The chain combines TRBV6-1 with TRBJ1-1; D remains ambiguous. Germline CDR1 MNHNS, CDR2 SASEGT. The V end was cut by 3 bases, the J end by 4 bases, with 9 bases between. The CDR3 length is 13 residues. This chain's CDR3 is CASSEVSATEAFF. The CDR3 nucleotides read TGTGCCAGCAGTGAGGTCTCGGCCACTGAAGCTTTCTTT.